This T cell receptor (beta chain) was identified during a study of human T cells and chemical hapten exposure. MiXCR, applied by TCRdb to the RACE reads, yields one record per CDR3 protein. Found here are around 330,000 distinct CDR3 sequences, around 5.5% of them singletons; the top ten hold around 8%. The sample's time point: pre-sensitization, week 0. Treatment described: therapeutic diphenylcyclopropenone sensitization with weekly scalp DPC. This clonotype turned up a few times. V shed 4 bases and J 5 bases; nucleotides not matched to a gene: 18. CDR1 and CDR2 (germline): MDHEN, SYDVKM. This CDR3 comprises 18 residues.

V usage is TRBV28 and J usage is TRBJ2-7; TRBD1 aligns across 9 bases. The specimen was whole blood, collected in connection with sensitization to the hapten diphenylcyclopropenone (DPC). The source of this sequence is a woman aged 18-35 years with alopecia areata. Some clones in this sample may be carry-over from other donors' samples. In DNA, the CDR3 is TGTGCCAGCAGTTCACCCGTCGTGATGGGACAGGGCGTCGACGAGCAGTACTTC. Protein sequence: CASSSPVVMGQGVDEQYF. Supplemented by reference TRBV28 and TRBJ2-7, the full variable domain reads DVKVTQSSRYLVKRTGEKVFLECVQDMDHENMFWYRQDPGLGLRLIYFSYDVKMKEKGDIPEGYSVSREKKERFSLILESASTNQTSMYLCASSSPVVMGQGVDEQYFGPGTRLTVT.